This T cell receptor (beta chain) comes out of a study of blood T cell repertoires in COVID-19. Data came from immunoSEQ multiplex PCR; TCRdb stores just in-frame clones and leaves some out. The data hold about 310,000 clones, with about 91% observed a single time. Germline assignment: CDR1 MDHEN and CDR2 SYDVKM. With 8 bases removed from V and 14 bases from J, the gap between germline ends came to 19 bases. This CDR3 spans 13 amino acids. This chain uses TRBV28 with TRBJ1-6, with a possible D match to TRBD1 (5 bases). Sequences were obtained from PBMCs or T cells enriched from blood (not recorded which). The TCR sequence derives from a woman in her thirties or forties who had recovered from COVID-19. CDR3 sequence reads: CASGASRLVSLHF. Written as DNA, the CDR3 is TGTGCCAGCGGGGCCAGCCGTCTGGTGTCCCTCCACTTT.